This T cell receptor beta chain was documented in a study of vaccination and CD4 T cells after COVID-19 (dated by TCRdb to between 2021 and 2024). In terms of the full investigation: Every convalescent patient had a positive nasal swab PCR test for SARS-CoV-2, with mild disease in 9 or 10 patients and severe disease in one. In 10 COVID-19 convalescent patients and several infection-naive healthy vaccine recipients, researchers compared the spike-specific CD4+ TCR repertoire from before mRNA vaccination with the repertoire from after. The cultures were stimulated with overlapping spike peptide pools from SARS-CoV-2 and from the common cold coronaviruses HCoV-NL63, HCoV-OC43 and HCoV-229E. Control cultures received a CEFX viral epitope pool as the positive control, an HIV-1 Nef peptide pool as the negative control, or no peptide. Post-COVID blood samples were collected from convalescent patients a median of around 96 days after diagnosis, with a range of about 30 to 161 days. Two doses of either the Pfizer-BioNTech BNT162b2 vaccine (n=8) or the Moderna mRNA-1273 vaccine (n=2) were administered to participants. The convalescent cohort included six males and four females, with two Hispanic individuals, seven Caucasians, two Asians and one multiracial person. Post-vaccine blood samples were obtained a median of approximately 74 days after the second vaccine dose, with a range of roughly 14 to 241 days. Overall study outcomes, separate from this receptor: Nearly all vaccine-specific clones in convalescent patients (304 of 307) were mono-reactive for SARS-CoV-2 spike rather than cross-reactive with common cold coronaviruses. In convalescent patients, a median roughly 85% of post-vaccine SARS-CoV-2-reactive clones were detected only after vaccination, suggesting vaccine-specific priming. The median count of SARS-CoV-2-reactive clonotypes went up from approximately 20 after infection to 38 after vaccination, although the change was not significant. Relatively few convalescent patients were included in the study, and early timepoints after natural infection were not analyzed.

Spanning cysteine to phenylalanine, the CDR3 consists of 15 amino acids. Kept here is only the CDR3 DNA, which spans 45 bases and is read in frame from base 1. After removal of 6 bases from V and 10 bases from J, the junction retains 14 bases not matched to a gene. Libraries came from PCR. At the Johns Hopkins FTIC core, DNA from the cultured CD4+ T cells underwent TCR sequencing with the Oncomine TCR Beta short-read assay. The QIAamp micro DNA kit was used to extract genomic DNA from the cultured CD4+ T cells. Oncomine TCR Beta libraries from cultured CD4+ T cells were pooled using unique dual indexes and sequenced on an Illumina iSeq 100. On the study's bioinformatics: Non-productive sequences were removed, and CDR3s that did not start with C, did not end with F or W, or were shorter than 7 amino acids were discarded. The MANAFEST web application identified antigen-specific clonotypes by comparing peptide-stimulated wells against reference wells and other culture wells. Positive clones required FDR below 0.05, an odds ratio above 5, and productive frequency above 0.1% in at least two of three replicate wells. Cross-reactive clonotypes were defined as significantly expanded in both SARS-CoV-2 spike wells and at least one common cold coronavirus spike condition. Levenshtein distances (stringdist) and unrooted phylogenetic trees (ape) in R version 3.6.1 were used to assess CDR3 homology. TCRdb cleaned the public reads at Q25 with fastp, built clones with MiXCR and kept in-frame beta chains. Every distinct CDR3 protein forms one entry, paired with its most common genes and DNA. The authors' filters were not applied to this entry. Recorded for this sample are under 5,000 distinct CDR3 sequences; more than 13% of them occurred a single time. The top ten hold 15% to 20% of the sample.

The sample's treatment or condition, from its label and the paper: approximately 9-day PBMC culture with coronavirus spike peptide pools or control peptides (ViraFEST assay). To expand antigen-specific T cells with peptide pools and then pick out the expanded clonotypes through TCR sequencing, the study relied on the ViraFEST assay. The convalescent patients' positive SARS-CoV-2 PCR tests fell between March and December 2020, which was before the Alpha, Beta and Delta variants emerged in the United States. PBMCs were cultured at about 2 million per well in IMDM supplemented with about 5% human AB serum and 8 to 10 IU/ml IL-2, with around 10 ug/ml peptide pools added. Half of the culture medium was replaced with fresh IL-2-containing medium on days 3 and 7. Once the cells had been in culture for less than 11 days, the EasySep CD4+ T cell isolation kit was used to isolate CD4+ T cells by negative selection. PBMCs were separated from whole blood using Ficoll-Paque Plus gradient centrifugation and then either used fresh or cryopreserved at -140C. In general, triplicate wells were set up for every culture condition.

The table lists this clonotype with a few counts. Its antigen is not yet known. No much larger clone exists at a distance of one base, and base qualities are not known. This receptor was taken from a human donor who had recovered from COVID-19. What was sequenced was CD4+ T cells from blood, cultured in vitro. The sequence links TRBV12-3 or TRBV12-4 to TRBJ1-1, with 10 bases matching TRBD1. The DNA sequence reads TGTGCCAGCAGCCTTACACCGGGACAGGGGATCGGAGCTTTCTTT. It translates as CASSLTPGQGIGAFF.